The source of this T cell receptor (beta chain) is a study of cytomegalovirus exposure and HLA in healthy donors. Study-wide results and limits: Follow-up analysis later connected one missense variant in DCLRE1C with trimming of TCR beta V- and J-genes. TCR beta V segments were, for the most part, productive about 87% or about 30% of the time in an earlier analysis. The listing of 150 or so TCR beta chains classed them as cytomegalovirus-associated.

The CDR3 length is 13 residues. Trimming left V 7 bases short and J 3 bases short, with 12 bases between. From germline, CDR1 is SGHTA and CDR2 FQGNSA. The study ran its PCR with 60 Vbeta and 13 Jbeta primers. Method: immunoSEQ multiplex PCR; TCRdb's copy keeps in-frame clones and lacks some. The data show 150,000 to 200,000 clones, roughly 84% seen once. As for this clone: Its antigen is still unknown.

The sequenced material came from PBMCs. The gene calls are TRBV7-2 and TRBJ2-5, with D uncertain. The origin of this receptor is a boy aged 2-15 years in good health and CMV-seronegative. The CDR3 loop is CASILSREETQYF. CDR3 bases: TGTGCCAGCATCCTATCCCGGGAAGAGACCCAGTACTTC. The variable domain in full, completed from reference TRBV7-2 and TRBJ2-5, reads GAGVSQSPSNKVTEKGKDVELRCDPISGHTALYWYRQSLGQGLEFLIYFQGNSAPDKSGLPSDRFSAERTGGSVSTLTIQRTQQEDSAVYLCASILSREETQYFGPGTRLLVL.